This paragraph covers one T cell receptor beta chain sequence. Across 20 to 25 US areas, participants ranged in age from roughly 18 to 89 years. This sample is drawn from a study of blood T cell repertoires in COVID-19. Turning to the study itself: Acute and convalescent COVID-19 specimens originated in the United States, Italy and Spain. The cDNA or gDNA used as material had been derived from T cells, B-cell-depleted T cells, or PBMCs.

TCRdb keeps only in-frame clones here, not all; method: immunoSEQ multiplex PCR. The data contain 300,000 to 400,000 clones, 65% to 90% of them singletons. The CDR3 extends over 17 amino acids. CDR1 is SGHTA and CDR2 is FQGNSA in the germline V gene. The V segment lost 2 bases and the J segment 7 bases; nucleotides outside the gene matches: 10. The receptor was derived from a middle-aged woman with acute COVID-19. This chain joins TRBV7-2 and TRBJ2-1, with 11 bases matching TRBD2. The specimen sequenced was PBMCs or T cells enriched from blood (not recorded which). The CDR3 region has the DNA TGTGCCAGCAGCTTATGGGTTAGCGGGGGGGCCCGGAATGAGCAGTTCTTC. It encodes CASSLWVSGGARNEQFF.